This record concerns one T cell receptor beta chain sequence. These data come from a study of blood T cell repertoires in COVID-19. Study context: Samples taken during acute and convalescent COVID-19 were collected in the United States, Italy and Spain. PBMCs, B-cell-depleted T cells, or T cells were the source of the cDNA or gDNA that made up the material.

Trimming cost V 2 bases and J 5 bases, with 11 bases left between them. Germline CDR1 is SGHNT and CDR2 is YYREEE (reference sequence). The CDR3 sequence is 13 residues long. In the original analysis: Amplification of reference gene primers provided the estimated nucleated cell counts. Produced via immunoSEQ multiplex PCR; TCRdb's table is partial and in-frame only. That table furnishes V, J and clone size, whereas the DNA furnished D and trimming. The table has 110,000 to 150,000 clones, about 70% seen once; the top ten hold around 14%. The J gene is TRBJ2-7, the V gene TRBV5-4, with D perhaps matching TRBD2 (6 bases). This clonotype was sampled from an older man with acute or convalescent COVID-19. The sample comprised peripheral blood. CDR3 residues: CASSFQGGDEQYF. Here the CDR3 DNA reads TGTGCCAGCAGCTTCCAGGGAGGCGACGAGCAGTACTTC.